The clone carrying this TCR beta chain was found a few times. The entry originates in a study of blood T cell repertoires in COVID-19. Study in general: The United States, Italy and Spain provided the acute and convalescent COVID-19 samples. T cells, B-cell-depleted T cells, or PBMCs supplied cDNA or gDNA.

Methods used by the authors: Reference gene primer amplification in the assay estimated nucleated cell counts. Sequencing was performed with immunoSEQ multiplex PCR; in TCRdb, only in-frame clones are kept and a portion is missing. Clone size and V and J calls were adopted from that table, with D and trimming inferred from the DNA. Seen here are 200,000 to 250,000 clones, roughly 81% observed once, and the top ten hold 6.5% to 9%. J lost 7 bases, V lost 2 bases, and 17 bases had no gene match. Germline values: CDR1 MDHEN, CDR2 SYDVKM. This CDR3 has 18 residues. Sequences were obtained from peripheral blood. The genes are TRBV28 and TRBJ1-5; TRBD1 aligns across 7 bases. The source is a woman aged 50 to 60 with active or convalescent COVID-19. CDR3 nucleotide sequence: TGTGCCAGCAGTTTAGTATCTTTGGGACAGACCGTCGGACAGCCCCAGCATTTT. This gives the protein CASSLVSLGQTVGQPQHF. The full variable domain, completed using reference TRBV28 and TRBJ1-5, is DVKVTQSSRYLVKRTGEKVFLECVQDMDHENMFWYRQDPGLGLRLIYFSYDVKMKEKGDIPEGYSVSREKKERFSLILESASTNQTSMYLCASSLVSLGQTVGQPQHFGDGTRLSIL.